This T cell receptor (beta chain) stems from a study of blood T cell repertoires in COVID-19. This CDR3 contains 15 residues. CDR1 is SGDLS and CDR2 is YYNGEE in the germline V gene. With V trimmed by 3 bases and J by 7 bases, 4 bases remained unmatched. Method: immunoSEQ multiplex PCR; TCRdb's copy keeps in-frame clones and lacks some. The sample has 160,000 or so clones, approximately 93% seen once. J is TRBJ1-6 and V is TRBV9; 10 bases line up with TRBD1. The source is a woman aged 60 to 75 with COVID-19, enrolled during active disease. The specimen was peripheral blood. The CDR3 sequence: CASSARDRGNSPLHF. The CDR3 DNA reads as TGTGCCAGCAGCGCAAGGGACAGGGGAAATTCACCCCTCCACTTT.